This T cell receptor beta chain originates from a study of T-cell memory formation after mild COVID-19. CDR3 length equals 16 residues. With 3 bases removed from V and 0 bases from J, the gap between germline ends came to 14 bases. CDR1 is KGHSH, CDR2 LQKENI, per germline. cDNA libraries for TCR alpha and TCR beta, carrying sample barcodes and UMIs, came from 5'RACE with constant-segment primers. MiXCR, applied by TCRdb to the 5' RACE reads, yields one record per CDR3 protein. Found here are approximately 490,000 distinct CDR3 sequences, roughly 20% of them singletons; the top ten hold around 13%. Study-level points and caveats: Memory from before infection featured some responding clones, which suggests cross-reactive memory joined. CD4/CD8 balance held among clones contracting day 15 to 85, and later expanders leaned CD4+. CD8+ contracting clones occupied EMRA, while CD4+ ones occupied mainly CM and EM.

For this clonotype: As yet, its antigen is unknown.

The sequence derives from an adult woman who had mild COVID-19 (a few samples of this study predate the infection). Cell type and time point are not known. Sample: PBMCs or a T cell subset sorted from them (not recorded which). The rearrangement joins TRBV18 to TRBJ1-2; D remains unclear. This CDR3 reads CASSPIMIQANYGYTF. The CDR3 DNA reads TGTGCCAGCTCACCCATTATGATACAAGCTAACTATGGCTACACCTTC.